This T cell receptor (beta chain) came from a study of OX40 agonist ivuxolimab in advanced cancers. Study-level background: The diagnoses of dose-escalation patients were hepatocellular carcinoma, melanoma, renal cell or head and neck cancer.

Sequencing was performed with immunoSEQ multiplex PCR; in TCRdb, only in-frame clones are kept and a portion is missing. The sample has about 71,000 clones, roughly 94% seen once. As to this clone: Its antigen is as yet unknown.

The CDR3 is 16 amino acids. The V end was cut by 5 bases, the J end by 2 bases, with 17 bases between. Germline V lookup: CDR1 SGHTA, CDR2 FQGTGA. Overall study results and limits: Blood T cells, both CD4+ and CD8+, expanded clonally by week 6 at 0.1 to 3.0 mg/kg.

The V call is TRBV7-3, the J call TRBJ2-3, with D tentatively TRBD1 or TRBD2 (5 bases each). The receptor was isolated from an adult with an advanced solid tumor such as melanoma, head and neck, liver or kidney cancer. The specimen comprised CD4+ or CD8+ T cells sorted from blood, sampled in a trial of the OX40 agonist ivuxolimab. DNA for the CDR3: TGTGCCAGCAGCCCGAATGGGGGACCCCCCACAGATACGCAGTATTTT. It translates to CASSPNGGPPTDTQYF.